These 15 T cell receptor beta chains were sequenced from one sample in a study of cytomegalovirus exposure and HLA in healthy donors. The PCR ran on 60 Vbeta and 13 Jbeta primers. Sequenced by immunoSEQ multiplex PCR; TCRdb stores in-frame clones only, minus some. The sample comprises roughly 180,000 clones, approximately 77% of which are singletons, and 2% to 3% rests with the top ten. The specimen was PBMCs. Source of these receptors: a female donor in good health and CMV-seronegative.

V usage is TRBV4-3 and J usage is TRBJ2-1; 9 positions match TRBD2. Germline lookup yields CDR1 LGHNA and CDR2 YSLEER. This CDR3 region has 17 residues. The ends lost 4 bases at V and 4 bases at J; junction bases unmatched: 11. Written as DNA, the CDR3 is TGCGCCAGCAGCCCGAGACTAGCGGCGGAAACTTACAATGAGCAGTTCTTC. Translated: CASSPRLAAETYNEQFF.

V gene TRBV18 combines with J gene TRBJ1-6; 8 nucleotides align to TRBD1. The CDR3 is made up of 14 amino acids. V shed 6 bases, J shed 10 bases, and the junction held 8 bases outside the gene matches. Germline CDR1 reads KGHSH; CDR2 reads LQKENI. The CDR3 DNA follows: TGTGCCAGCTCCCTGGACAGGGTTGGATCACCCCTCCACTTT. This gives the protein CASSLDRVGSPLHF.

The chain uses TRBV23-1 and TRBJ1-1; tentative D call: TRBD1 (5 bases). TRBV23-1 is reported as an ORF; its role is uncertain. The CDR3 runs 15 residues. V was clipped by 0 bases and J by 6 bases, with 14 bases between them. The CDR3 DNA reads TGCGCCAGCAGTCAATCGGGGCAGTCGGTGCCTGAAGCTTTCTTT. Protein product: CASSQSGQSVPEAFF.

The V call is TRBV19, the J call TRBJ1-1; D not resolved. Trimming removed 6 bases from V and 0 bases from J, with 8 bases in between. The germline V gene has CDR1 LNHDA and CDR2 SQIVND (reference sequence). The CDR3 consists of 13 residues. CDR3 loop: CASRTAVNTEAFF. Written as DNA, the CDR3 is TGTGCCAGTAGAACAGCAGTGAACACTGAAGCTTTCTTT.

The chain is built from TRBV14 and TRBJ2-2; D may be TRBD2 (6 bases). Deletions cut 5 bases from V and 5 bases from J, with 18 bases between. CDR3 length equals 16 residues. Germline assignment: CDR1 SGHDN and CDR2 FVKESK. The CDR3, as DNA: TGTGCCAGCAGCGCGCGACTAGGGAGAGGAACCGGGGAGCTGTTTTTT. Translating gives CASSARLGRGTGELFF. Supplemented by reference TRBV14 and TRBJ2-2, the full variable domain reads EAGVTQFPSHSVIEKGQTVTLRCDPISGHDNLYWYRRVMGKEIKFLLHFVKESKQDESGMPNNRFLAERTGGTYSTLKVQPAELEDSGVYFCASSARLGRGTGELFFGEGSRLTVL.

The V and J genes are TRBV11-2 and TRBJ1-2; TRBD1 agrees at 7 bases. V lost 5 bases, J lost 3 bases, and 3 bases stayed unmatched. This CDR3 has 13 amino acids. Germline assignment: CDR1 SGHAT and CDR2 FQNNGV. In DNA, the CDR3 is TGTGCCAGCAGCCCCGACAGGGACTATGGCTACACCTTC. Its translation is CASSPDRDYGYTF.

The CDR3, as DNA: TGTGCCAGCGAAGGACAGGTCTATGGCTACACCTTC. This gives the protein CASEGQVYGYTF. The chain joins TRBV28 to TRBJ1-2, with 7 positions matching TRBD1. The V segment lost 8 bases and the J segment 4 bases; nucleotides outside the gene matches: 4. Germline assignment: CDR1 MDHEN and CDR2 SYDVKM. CDR3 size: 12 residues.

The V and J genes are TRBV5-1 and TRBJ2-1; 9 positions match TRBD2. CDR1 and CDR2 (germline): SGHRS, YFSETQ. V was pared by 5 bases and J by 3 bases, with 6 bases of the junction left unmatched. The CDR3 runs 15 residues. The CDR3 nucleotides read TGCGCCAGCAGGGATGGGCGGGGGGGCTACAATGAGCAGTTCTTC. Amino acid sequence: CASRDGRGGYNEQFF.

The chain uses TRBV6-4 and TRBJ2-1; tentatively, D is TRBD2 (5 bases). With 2 bases removed from V and 0 bases from J, the gap between germline ends came to 5 bases. Germline-derived CDR1 and CDR2 are MRHNA and SNTAGT. The CDR3 runs 14 residues. The CDR3 nucleotides are TGTGCCAGCAGTGACGGGAGCTCCTACAATGAGCAGTTCTTC. Amino acids: CASSDGSSYNEQFF.

The sample holds a few counts of this clone. Relative to the germline gene, one junction end is altered; a read error may explain this. V is TRBV9 and J is TRBJ1-2; 8 nucleotides agree with TRBD1. This CDR3 comprises 13 residues. CDR1 SGDLS and CDR2 YYNGEE come from the germline V gene. In DNA, the CDR3 is TGTGCCAGCAGCCGAGGACAGGGAACTGGCTGCACCTTC. It specifies CASSRGQGTGCTF. Variable domain in full (rest from reference TRBV9 and TRBJ1-2): DSGVTQTPKHLITATGQRVTLRCSPRSGDLSVYWYQQSLDQGLQFLIQYYNGEERAKGNILERFSAQQFPDLHSELNLSSLELGDSALYFCASSRGQGTGCTFGSGTRLTVV.

V is TRBV7-6 and J is TRBJ2-5, with D perhaps TRBD2 (6 bases). The J call is uncertain, as TRBJ2-7 better fits the DNA end. Looked up from germline, CDR1 is SGHVS and CDR2 is FNYEAQ. CDR3 size: 15 residues. The CDR3 DNA follows: TGTGCCAGCAGCTACGGGGTAGCGGAGCCCAACGAGCAGTACTTC. This translates into CASSYGVAEPNEQYF.

The chain carries TRBV30 and TRBJ1-5; D is undetermined. The CDR3 has 15 residues. V was trimmed by 2 bases and J by 5 bases, leaving 16 bases between them. The germline V gene encodes CDR1 GTSNPN and CDR2 SVGIG (reference sequence). CDR3 bases: TGTGCCTGGAGTAGGTTCGGGGATCAATATCAGCCCCAGCATTTT. Amino acids: CAWSRFGDQYQPQHF.

This chain uses TRBV12-5 with TRBJ1-1; D is possibly TRBD1 (5 bases). The V end lost 0 bases, the J end lost 0 bases, and 23 bases lay between the germline ends. The CDR3 covers 20 residues. Germline V lookup: CDR1 LGHNT, CDR2 FRNRAP. CDR3 in DNA: TGTGCTAGTGGTTTGGTACTAACGGCCCCCGCGGGGGGAATGAACACTGAAGCTTTCTTT. Its translation is CASGLVLTAPAGGMNTEAFF.

This clone was observed a single time. CDR3 sequence reads: CASSATEGVHEQYF. DNA of the CDR3: TGTGCCAGCAGCGCCACAGAGGGAGTGCACGAGCAGTACTTC. The chain combines TRBV9 with TRBJ2-7; tentative D call: TRBD2 (5 bases). This CDR3 is 14 amino acids long. Trimming took 3 bases from V and 5 from J, leaving 15 bases between them. CDR1 is SGDLS, CDR2 YYNGEE, per germline.

The rearrangement uses TRBV25-1 and TRBJ2-7; 9 bases agree with TRBD1. The CDR3 sequence is 15 residues long. Germline V gene data show CDR1 as MGHDK and CDR2 as SYGVNS. After removal of 5 bases from V and 5 bases from J, the junction contained 10 bases not matched to a gene. CDR3 sequence (DNA): TGTGCCAGCAGTTTTTACGGGACAGGGCAGAACGAGCAGTACTTC. It encodes CASSFYGTGQNEQYF.